This T cell receptor beta chain was found in a study of blood T cells in healthy people across ages. In the study overall: With template switching, about one barcoded beta molecule was captured per two T cells.

Concerning this clonotype itself: Its antigen is still unknown.

J gave up 8 bases and V 4 bases, and 12 bases lay outside the gene matches. Germline V CDR1 and CDR2: SEHNR, FQNEAQ (reference sequence). The CDR3 is 16 residues long. Combining a sample-barcoded 5' primer with a J-beta primer mix, a second PCR ran for 7 to 11 cycles. Researchers report that a template-switch adaptor with 12 random nucleotides tagged each cDNA molecule. TCRdb ran MiXCR on the 5' RACE reads and lists one entry per CDR3 protein. The sample contains about 1.6 million distinct CDR3 sequences, roughly 30% of which appear only once. Study results and caveats: It was the long-lived donors that had more naive CD4+ cells and higher diversity than aged donors. Naive T cell percentage showed a strong correlation with the diversity of TCR beta.

The chain combines TRBV7-9 with TRBJ1-2, with 11 bases fitting TRBD1. The source is a woman in her thirties in good health. Sequencing was performed on blood. CDR3 in DNA: TGTGCCAGCAGCTCCGATCGGGACAGGGGGTTATCCGGCTACACCTTC. Translation: CASSSDRDRGLSGYTF.